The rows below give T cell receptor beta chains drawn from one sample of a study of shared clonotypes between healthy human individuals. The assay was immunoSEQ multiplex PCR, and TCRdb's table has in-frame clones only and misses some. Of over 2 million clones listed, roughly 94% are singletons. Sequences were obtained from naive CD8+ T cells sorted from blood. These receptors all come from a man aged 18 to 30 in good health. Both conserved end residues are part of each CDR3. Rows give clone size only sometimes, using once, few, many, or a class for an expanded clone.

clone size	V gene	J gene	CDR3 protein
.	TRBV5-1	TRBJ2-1	CASSLSSGGEQFF
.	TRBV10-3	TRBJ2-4	CAISDSDSENIQYF
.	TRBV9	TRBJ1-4	CASSSQGGLQEKLFF
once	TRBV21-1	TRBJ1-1	CASISRVSNPNTEAFF
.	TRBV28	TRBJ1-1	CASTLGGITEAFF
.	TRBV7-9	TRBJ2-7	CASSLGGWRYF
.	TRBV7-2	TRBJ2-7	CASSSPSGTSGRVTYEQYF
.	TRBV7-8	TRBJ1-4	CASSVTGVEEKLFF
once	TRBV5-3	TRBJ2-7	CARSHPRTSGLYEQYF
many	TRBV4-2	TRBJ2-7	CASSQVIGTGGYEQYF
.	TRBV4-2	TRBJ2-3	CASSQALDHPATQYF
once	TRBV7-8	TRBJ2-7	CASSFGLAGGPGLEQYF
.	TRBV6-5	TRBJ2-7	CASSYGQGGDYEQYF
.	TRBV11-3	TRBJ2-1	CASSSTGGAQFNEQFF
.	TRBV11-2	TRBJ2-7	CASSPGESPYEQYF
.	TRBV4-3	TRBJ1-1	CASSQGAGWGDTEAFF
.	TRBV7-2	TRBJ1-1	CASSLVSWGERNTEAFF
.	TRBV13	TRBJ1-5	CASSLGTPGAQPQHF
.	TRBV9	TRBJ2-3	CASSVWRGGTDTQYF
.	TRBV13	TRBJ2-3	CASSLDHGGATDTQYF
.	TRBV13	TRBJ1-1	CASSLVGSEAFF
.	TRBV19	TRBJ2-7	CASSPDLAYEQYF
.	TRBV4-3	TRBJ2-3	CASSQFGSALTDTQYF
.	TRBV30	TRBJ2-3	CALSRLITDTQYF
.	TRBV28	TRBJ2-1	CASRDYNEQFF
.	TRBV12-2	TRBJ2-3	CASRFRTSADTQYF
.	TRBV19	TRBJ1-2	CASSPHWPSPDGYTF
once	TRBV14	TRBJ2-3	CASSPIPSEKDTQYF
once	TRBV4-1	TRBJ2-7	CASSQESGGVDEQYF
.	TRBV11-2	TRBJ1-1	CASSHRATEAFF
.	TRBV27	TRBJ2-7	CASSFKGRSYEQYF
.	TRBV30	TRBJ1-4	CAWTNPPGQGAEKLFF
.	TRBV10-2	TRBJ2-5	CASSLSQTQYF
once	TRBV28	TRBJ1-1	CASSLLGRYTEAFF
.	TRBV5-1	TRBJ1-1	CASSFSGAEVTEAFF
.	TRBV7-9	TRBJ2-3	CASSPRQGENTDTQYF
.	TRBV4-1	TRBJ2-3	CASSQDLLAESTDTQYF
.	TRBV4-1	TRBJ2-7	CASSQVRDSSYEQYF
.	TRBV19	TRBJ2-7	CASSVGTGGVYEQYF
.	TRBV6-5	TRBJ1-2	CASRMNYGYTF
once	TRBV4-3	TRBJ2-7	CASSQGALAGSYEQYF